Listed below are T cell receptor beta chains from one sample, sequenced in a study of TIL therapy for anti-PD-1-resistant metastatic lung cancer. Clones were sequenced by immunoSEQ multiplex PCR, and TCRdb holds only the in-frame ones, with some missing. The sample consists of tens of thousands of clones, around 63% of them appearing once. Specimen: blood, collected at baseline. All receptors come from a person aged 25 to 85 with non-small cell lung cancer. Each CDR3 is given with its conserved first and last residue. D genes are given only for firm matches. The size of a clone is reported for some rows only, either as once, few or many, or as a class for expanded clones.

clone size	V gene	J gene	D gene	CDR3 protein	CDR3 DNA
NA	TRBV19	TRBJ2-2	NA	CASSYFAGQSTGELFF	TGTGCCAGTAGTTACTTTGCGGGCCAAAGCACCGGGGAGCTGTTTTTT
few	TRBV18	TRBJ1-1	TRBD1	CASSQTRQGAGAEAFF	TGTGCCAGCTCACAAACCCGACAGGGGGCTGGGGCTGAAGCTTTCTTT
NA	TRBV2	TRBJ2-7	NA	CASSVQDHYEQYF	TGTGCCAGCAGTGTACAAGACCACTACGAGCAGTACTTC
NA	TRBV19	TRBJ1-2	TRBD1	CATQRGLGYGYTF	TGTGCCACCCAAAGGGGGCTTGGCTATGGCTACACCTTC
NA	TRBV29-1	TRBJ2-1	NA	CSVEEERFYNEQFF	TGCAGCGTTGAGGAGGAGCGGTTCTACAATGAGCAGTTCTTC
NA	TRBV28	TRBJ1-5	NA	CASNPGGAVQPQHF	TGTGCCAGCAACCCGGGGGGGGCTGTTCAGCCCCAGCATTTT
NA	TRBV6-6	TRBJ2-2	TRBD1	CASSTTGGTGELFF	TGTGCCAGCAGCACGACAGGGGGCACCGGGGAGCTGTTTTTT
NA	TRBV5-1	TRBJ2-7	TRBD1	CASSTKTGTYEQYF	TGCGCCAGCAGCACAAAGACAGGGACCTACGAGCAGTACTTC
NA	TRBV2	TRBJ1-3	NA	CASSVGLPAGNTIYF	TGTGCCAGCAGTGTTGGGCTCCCGGCTGGAAACACCATATATTTT
NA	TRBV25-1	TRBJ2-2	NA	CATSFLEGGELFF	TGTGCCACCTCGTTCCTGGAGGGCGGGGAGCTGTTTTTT
few	TRBV30	TRBJ1-1	NA	CACKLGGPAGAFF	TGTGCCTGCAAGTTAGGAGGCCCTGCGGGGGCTTTCTTT
NA	TRBV9	TRBJ2-1	TRBD1	CASSVLGQASNEQFF	TGTGCCAGCAGCGTGCTGGGACAGGCCTCGAATGAGCAGTTCTTC
NA	TRBV19	TRBJ1-6	NA	CASTQRGGDSPLHF	TGTGCCAGTACCCAAAGGGGTGGGGATTCACCCCTCCACTTT
NA	TRBV20-1	TRBJ2-1	NA	CSANGNEQFF	TGCAGTGCTAACGGCAATGAGCAGTTCTTC
once	TRBV27	TRBJ2-7	NA	CASSGSSGGAYEQYF	TGTGCCAGCAGCGGGAGTTCAGGGGGGGCCTACGAGCAGTACTTC
once	TRBV5-1	TRBJ2-1	NA	CASTTEGTYNEQFF	TGCGCCAGCACGACTGAAGGTACCTACAATGAGCAGTTCTTC
NA	TRBV6-4	TRBJ2-1	TRBD2	CASSEQPGLASEQFF	TGTGCCAGCAGTGAGCAACCGGGACTAGCGAGTGAGCAGTTCTTC
few	TRBV19	TRBJ1-1	TRBD1	CASSRGTVYLEAFF	TGTGCCAGTAGTAGAGGGACAGTCTACCTTGAAGCTTTCTTT
few	TRBV11-2	TRBJ2-5	NA	CASRFTQEYQETQYF	TGTGCCAGCAGATTCACCCAAGAGTACCAAGAGACCCAGTACTTC
NA	TRBV29-1	TRBJ1-2	TRBD1	CSVDETGGYGYTF	TGCAGCGTTGACGAGACAGGGGGCTATGGCTACACCTTC
NA	TRBV7-8	TRBJ2-6	NA	CASSLEQAAGANVLTF	TGTGCCAGCAGCTTAGAACAAGCGGCTGGGGCCAACGTCCTGACTTTC
NA	TRBV18	TRBJ1-2	NA	CASSPVGGGTSLYGYTF	TGTGCCAGCTCGCCTGTTGGTGGCGGGACTAGCCTCTATGGCTACACCTTC
NA	TRBV4-1	TRBJ2-4	NA	CASSRYSENIQYF	TGCGCCAGCAGCCGGTACAGCGAAAACATTCAGTACTTC
NA	TRBV5-1	TRBJ1-1	TRBD1	CASSPGTGGTEAFF	TGCGCCAGCAGCCCTGGGACAGGGGGCACTGAAGCTTTCTTT
NA	TRBV5-1	TRBJ2-7	NA	CASSRVRGRSSYEQYF	TGCGCCAGCAGTCGAGTTCGGGGTCGGTCCTCCTACGAGCAGTACTTC